A single sample gave rise to the 9 T cell receptor beta chains below, sequenced in a study of blood T cell repertoires in COVID-19. TCRdb's copy holds only in-frame clones and misses some; the assay was immunoSEQ multiplex PCR. The sample gives around 300,000 clones, roughly 90% of which show up once; approximately 2.2% is in the top ten. Material: peripheral blood. The receptors come from a man aged 50-59 years with acute or convalescent COVID-19.

This chain uses TRBV18 with TRBJ1-1, with TRBD1 identical over 9 bases. V gave up 2 bases and J gave up 2 bases; unmatched junction bases: 6. The germline V gene encodes CDR1 KGHSH and CDR2 LQKENI. The CDR3 covers 16 residues. As DNA, the CDR3 is TGTGCCAGCTCACCAACCCGGGACAGGGCTAACACTGAAGCTTTCTTT. It codes for CASSPTRDRANTEAFF.

The V and J genes are TRBV7-9 and TRBJ1-1, with D possibly TRBD1 on 5 matching bases. The CDR3 is 15 residues long. The V gene's germline CDR1 is SEHNR and CDR2 FQNEAQ (reference sequence). Trimming left V 1 base short and J 5 bases short, with 14 bases between. Written as DNA, the CDR3 is TGTGCCAGCAGCTTAGGGGGCAGGGTAAGGACTGAAGCTTTCTTT. This gives the protein CASSLGGRVRTEAFF.

This chain uses TRBV9 with TRBJ1-6; 7 nucleotides line up with TRBD1. V lost 4 bases to trimming and J lost 5 bases; unmatched junction nucleotides: 6. Germline V lookup: CDR1 SGDLS, CDR2 YYNGEE. This CDR3 has 15 amino acids. CDR3 DNA sequence: TGTGCCAGCAGCATCAGACAGGGCGATAATTCACCCCTCCACTTT. Amino acid sequence: CASSIRQGDNSPLHF.

V usage is TRBV2 and J usage is TRBJ1-6; no clear D gene. This CDR3 is built from 12 residues. CDR1 is SNHLY, CDR2 FYNNEI, per germline. With 10 bases removed from V and 10 bases from J, the gap between germline ends came to 14 bases. The CDR3 nucleotides read TGTGCCACAGAGACATCTCACTCACCCCTCCACTTT. Translating it yields CATETSHSPLHF.

The chain recombines TRBV7-9 with TRBJ1-3; 7 nucleotides align to TRBD1. The CDR3 is made up of 15 amino acids. V shed 1 base and J 2 bases; nucleotides not matched to a gene: 2. Looked up from germline, CDR1 is SEHNR and CDR2 is FQNEAQ (reference sequence). The CDR3, as DNA: TGTGCCAGCAGCTTAGGCACAGGGGCTGGAAACACCATATATTTT. It yields the protein CASSLGTGAGNTIYF.

The chain combines TRBV2 with TRBJ2-1, with TRBD2 identical over 12 bases. This CDR3 is 15 amino acids long. Looked up from germline, CDR1 is SNHLY and CDR2 is FYNNEI. The V and J ends lost 4 bases and 4 bases, in that order; junction bases with no gene match: 2. Here the CDR3 reads CASSGGLAGYNEQFF. CDR3 sequence (DNA): TGTGCCAGCAGTGGAGGACTAGCGGGGTACAATGAGCAGTTCTTC. Drawing the rest from reference TRBV2 and TRBJ2-1, the complete variable domain is EPEVTQTPSHQVTQMGQEVILRCVPISNHLYFYWYRQILGQKVEFLVSFYNNEISEKSEIFDDQFSVERPDGSNFTLKIRSTKLEDSAMYFCASSGGLAGYNEQFFGPGTRLTVL.

The rearrangement joins TRBV6-5 to TRBJ2-2; 11 nucleotides agree with TRBD2. In germline, CDR1 is MNHEY, CDR2 SVGAGI. The CDR3 is made up of 15 amino acids. V trimming: 5 bases; J trimming: 4 bases; junction bases outside the gene matches: 3. CDR3 nucleotide sequence: TGTGCCAGCAGTACCGGGACTAGCGGCACCGGGGAGCTGTTTTTT. It codes for CASSTGTSGTGELFF.

This chain connects TRBV5-1 to TRBJ1-3, with 7 nucleotides matching TRBD1. Germline assignment: CDR1 SGHRS and CDR2 YFSETQ. V gave up 7 bases and J gave up 6 bases; unmatched junction bases: 10. This CDR3 is built from 14 residues. CDR3 protein: CASADTGALNTIYF. The CDR3 DNA sequence: TGCGCCAGCGCTGATACAGGGGCTTTAAACACCATATATTTT.

The J gene is TRBJ1-2, the V gene TRBV15, with 7 bases matching TRBD1. The germline V gene has CDR1 LNHNV and CDR2 YYDKDF (reference sequence). Trimming took 4 bases from V and 2 from J; bases not matched to a gene: 7. The CDR3 has 15 amino acids. This CDR3 is CATSKMGQSNYGYTF. Written as DNA, the CDR3 is TGTGCCACCAGCAAGATGGGACAGTCGAACTATGGCTACACCTTC.